Reported below is one TCR beta chain. Template material for amplifying TCR beta CDR3 regions consisted of RNA transcripts. HTBI primers were employed in a first-round RT-PCR of the TCR CDR3. TCRdb itself ran the multiplex PCR reads through MiXCR, one entry per CDR3 protein. The table has 300,000 to 350,000 distinct CDR3 sequences, around 23% seen once. V shed 2 bases and J 4 bases; nucleotides not matched to a gene: 3. The CDR3 contains 15 residues. CDR1 SGDLS and CDR2 YYNGEE come from the germline V gene. This sample was taken from a study of T cells in Graves' hyperthyroidism and ophthalmopathy. This receptor was identified in a woman between 45 and 60 years old with Graves' hyperthyroidism. The gene calls are TRBV9 and TRBJ2-1, with 10 nucleotides matching TRBD2. Sample: blood. The CDR3 sequence: CASSVSGGDYNEQFF. The CDR3, as DNA: TGTGCCAGCAGCGTCAGCGGGGGGGATTACAATGAGCAGTTCTTC. Complete variable domain (other parts from reference TRBV9 and TRBJ2-1): DSGVTQTPKHLITATGQRVTLRCSPRSGDLSVYWYQQSLDQGLQFLIQYYNGEERAKGNILERFSAQQFPDLHSELNLSSLELGDSALYFCASSVSGGDYNEQFFGPGTRLTVL.